This T cell receptor beta chain stems from a study of blood T cell repertoires in COVID-19. Across the study: Donors in the United States, Italy and Spain gave samples during acute or convalescent COVID-19. Nucleic acid was either cDNA or gDNA, and it came from T cells, B-cell-depleted T cells, or PBMCs.

Generated by immunoSEQ multiplex PCR, the TCRdb table keeps only in-frame clones and is missing some. The sample yields approximately 250,000 clones, 84% seen once. In germline, CDR1 is SNHLY, CDR2 FYNNEI. The trim removed 6 bases at V and 0 bases at J, leaving 6 bases unmatched. The CDR3 extends over 15 amino acids. Material: peripheral blood. The origin of this receptor is a man between 60 and 75 years old with acute or convalescent COVID-19. V usage is TRBV2 and J usage is TRBJ1-2; TRBD1 matches at 8 bases. The CDR3 spells CASRSGTGANYGYTF. DNA for the CDR3: TGTGCCAGCAGGTCCGGGACAGGCGCTAACTATGGCTACACCTTC. The entire variable domain, with the rest obtained from reference TRBV2 and TRBJ1-2, is as follows: EPEVTQTPSHQVTQMGQEVILRCVPISNHLYFYWYRQILGQKVEFLVSFYNNEISEKSEIFDDQFSVERPDGSNFTLKIRSTKLEDSAMYFCASRSGTGANYGYTFGSGTRLTVV.